Below are 22 T cell receptor beta chains sequenced from a single sample in a study of identical twins listed by TCRdb under 2016. The receptor library was made with 5' RACE. Sequencing was performed on an Illumina HiSeq 2000. TCRdb reprocessing: public reads trimmed at Q25 with fastp, clones called with MiXCR, in-frame beta chains kept. One record per CDR3 amino acid sequence lists the most common genes and DNA. In this sample the table shows some 1,600,000 distinct CDR3 sequences, less than 40% of which occur a single time. The ten largest account for more than 0.25% of the sample. Sequences were obtained from cord blood. The receptor source for this set is a newborn girl in good health.

The chain is built from TRBV7-9 and TRBJ2-4; 10 nucleotides agree with TRBD2. The last part of the DNA fits TRBJ2-7 better; the J call may be wrong. The CDR3 totals 16 residues. Germline CDR1 SEHNR, CDR2 FQNEAQ (reference sequence). For the CDR3, the DNA is TGTGCCAGCAGCTTAGAACTAGCGGGACGACCCTGCGAGCAGTACTTC. This translates into CASSLELAGRPCEQYF.

Only a few counts were recorded for this clonotype. Possible read error: a much larger clone is one base away. The V call is TRBV14, the J call TRBJ2-1, with D perhaps TRBD1 (6 bases). The V end was cut by 3 bases, the J end by 4 bases, with 7 bases between. Germline values: CDR1 SGHDN, CDR2 FVKESK. This CDR3 is built from 13 residues. For the CDR3, the DNA is TGTGCCAGCAGCCATGACAGGTACAATGAGCAGTTCTTC. Its protein product is CASSHDRYNEQFF.

This chain links TRBV5-4 with TRBJ2-1; D may be TRBD2 (5 bases). The CDR3 runs to 17 residues. V gave up 1 base and J gave up 2 bases, with 16 bases separating them. Germline lookup yields CDR1 SGHNT and CDR2 YYREEE (reference sequence). The CDR3 spells CASSLSDSRYPYNEQFF. The CDR3 nucleotides are TGTGCCAGCAGCTTGTCGGACTCCCGGTACCCCTACAATGAGCAGTTCTTC.

This clonotype was counted a few times. The gene calls are TRBV6-2 or TRBV6-3 and TRBJ1-2, with TRBD1 as a possible D gene (5 bases). Deletions cut 6 bases from V and 4 bases from J, with 21 bases between. CDR1 and CDR2 from the germline V gene are MNHEY and SVGEGT. The CDR3 contains 16 residues. Here the CDR3 DNA reads TGTGCCAGCAGCCCGCTCCACAGGCTTACTATCTATGGCTACACCTTC. It codes for CASSPLHRLTIYGYTF.

Only a few counts were recorded for this clonotype. This chain uses TRBV2 with TRBJ2-1; D uncertain. The length of the CDR3 is 15 residues. Trimming left V 3 bases short and J 5 bases short, with 14 bases between. Germline lookup yields CDR1 SNHLY and CDR2 FYNNEI. CDR3 loop: CASSEHSLWDNEQFF. CDR3 nucleotides: TGTGCCAGCAGTGAGCACAGCCTGTGGGACAATGAGCAGTTCTTC.

The chain employs TRBV6-1 and TRBJ1-2; tentative D call: TRBD1 (5 bases). V shed 7 bases and J shed 5 bases, with 17 bases lying between them. Germline V CDR1 and CDR2: MNHNS, SASEGT. The CDR3 runs to 14 residues. In nucleotides, the CDR3 is TGTGCCAGCATTCTCCAGGGCCAAGGGTATGGCTACACCTTC. As protein: CASILQGQGYGYTF.

This chain uses TRBV13 with TRBJ1-1; D not certain. Germline CDR1 PRHDT, CDR2 FYEKMQ (reference sequence). The CDR3 length is 15 residues. Trimming left V 1 base short and J 4 bases short, with 13 bases between. CDR3 protein: CASSLAGEFGTEAFF. CDR3 nucleotides: TGTGCCAGCAGCTTAGCCGGGGAGTTTGGCACTGAAGCTTTCTTT.

The rearrangement joins TRBV30 to TRBJ2-7; D is unclear. Near its end, the DNA agrees better with TRBJ2-5, so the J call may be wrong. The CDR3 is 14 residues long. Germline V gene sequence: CDR1 GTSNPN, CDR2 SVGIG (reference sequence). The CDR3 DNA reads as TGTGCCTGGAGTGTACTAATCGCCGGGGAGACCCAGTACTTC. It yields the protein CAWSVLIAGETQYF.

The chain uses TRBV5-1 and TRBJ2-1; perhaps TRBD2 as D (5 bases). The V end was cut by 0 bases, the J end by 2 bases, with 12 bases between. Germline CDR1 reads SGHRS; CDR2 reads YFSETQ. This CDR3 is built from 16 residues. In DNA, the CDR3 is TGCGCCAGCAGCTTGGTCGGACCAGCGGCCTACAATGAGCAGTTCTTC. Protein sequence: CASSLVGPAAYNEQFF.

The J gene is TRBJ1-6, the V gene TRBV20-1; TRBD1 aligns across 11 bases. The CDR3 runs to 14 residues. Germline CDR1 and CDR2: DFQATT and SNEGSKA (reference sequence). V shed 1 base, J shed 9 bases, and the junction held 2 bases outside the gene matches. DNA for the CDR3: TGCAGTGCTAGAGTCGGGACAGGGGGTTCACCCCTCCACTTT. The encoded protein is CSARVGTGGSPLHF.

This clonotype was seen repeatedly, ten times or more. The chain recombines TRBV12-3 or TRBV12-4 with TRBJ1-2; 11 bases agree with TRBD1. V shed 6 bases, J shed 4 bases, and the junction held 7 bases outside the gene matches. This CDR3 is built from 15 residues. In DNA, the CDR3 is TGTGCCAGCAGCCCACCCGGGACAGGGGGCTATGGCTACACCTTC. This sequence encodes CASSPPGTGGYGYTF.

This clonotype came up a few times. The chain is built from TRBV13 and TRBJ2-1, with 10 bases aligning to TRBD2. The V and J ends lost 4 bases and 9 bases, in that order; junction bases with no gene match: 9. The CDR3 totals 15 residues. Germline assignment: CDR1 PRHDT and CDR2 FYEKMQ (reference sequence). CDR3 sequence reads: CASSYSGREITEQFF. For the CDR3, the DNA is TGTGCCAGCAGCTACAGCGGGAGGGAAATCACTGAGCAGTTCTTC.

A single count supports this clonotype. The V call is TRBV28, the J call TRBJ2-7; weak D call: TRBD2 (6 bases). The J call may be in error: the DNA end matches TRBJ2-4 better. Germline CDR1 and CDR2: MDHEN and SYDVKM. This CDR3 is built from 12 residues. This CDR3 is CASTQGGNIQYF. The DNA of the CDR3 is TGTGCCAGCACGCAGGGAGGAAACATTCAGTACTTC.

The gene calls are TRBV19 and TRBJ2-7, with D tentatively TRBD2 (5 bases). V was cut by 1 base and J by 3 bases, with 10 bases left in between. The CDR3 is made up of 14 amino acids. Per the germline V gene, CDR1 is LNHDA and CDR2 is SQIVND (reference sequence). Here the CDR3 reads CASSIGRRIYEQYF. For the CDR3, the DNA is TGTGCCAGTAGTATAGGTAGGAGGATCTACGAGCAGTACTTC.

This sequence joins TRBV5-1 and TRBJ2-1; 10 bases are a match to TRBD2. This CDR3 is built from 14 residues. Trimming removed 0 bases from V and 9 bases from J; junction bases left unmatched: 3. The V gene's germline CDR1 is SGHRS and CDR2 YFSETQ. CDR3 nucleotides: TGCGCCAGCAGCTTGGGTACTAGCGGGGCTGAGCAGTTCTTC. Translation gives CASSLGTSGAEQFF.

As for this clonotype: An end of the junction does not agree with germline; a read error may underlie this. This chain joins TRBV5-1 and TRBJ2-4; 7 positions match TRBD1. The DNA matches TRBJ2-5 better at its end, which makes the J call doubtful. Per the germline V gene, CDR1 is SGHRS and CDR2 is YFSETQ. This CDR3 has 12 residues. In DNA, the CDR3 is TGCGCTAGCAAGGGGGCGCGTGAGACCCAGTACTTC. It encodes CASKGARETQYF.

This clonotype occurred once. Sequence at one end of the junction differs from germline and may be a read error. The DNA of the CDR3 is TGTGCCTGCAGTTTATTTTGGACTAGCGGCACAGATACGCAGTATTTT. Translated, it gives CACSLFWTSGTDTQYF. This rearrangement joins TRBV27 to TRBJ2-3, with 9 positions matching TRBD2. The CDR3 runs 16 residues. The germline V gene encodes CDR1 MNHEY and CDR2 SMNVEV (reference sequence).

V is TRBV19 and J is TRBJ2-1; TRBD1 matches 7 bases. This CDR3 is built from 13 residues. The J segment lost 4 bases and the V segment lost 7 bases, leaving 4 bases of the junction unmatched. CDR1 and CDR2 from the germline V gene are LNHDA and SQIVND (reference sequence). The CDR3 is CASTPGQYNEQFF. As DNA, the CDR3 is TGTGCCAGTACCCCGGGACAGTACAATGAGCAGTTCTTC.

As to this clonotype: No conserved phenylalanine or tryptophan ends this CDR3, so it is likely a read error. The chain joins TRBV3-1 to TRBJ1-2; D not certain. Germline V gene sequence: CDR1 LGHDT, CDR2 YNNKEL (reference sequence). Deletions cut 0 bases from V and 4 bases from J, with 12 bases between. The length of the CDR3 is 15 residues. This CDR3 is CASSQDSRAAYGYTS. In DNA form, the CDR3 reads TGTGCCAGCAGCCAAGATAGTAGGGCGGCCTATGGCTACACCTCC.

This clonotype occurred a few times. Mismatch with germline at one junction end may stem from a read error. The chain combines TRBV20-1 with TRBJ2-3; perhaps D is TRBD1 or TRBD2 (5 bases each). This CDR3 is 16 amino acids long. The germline CDR1 and CDR2 sequences are DFQATT and SNEGSKA (reference sequence). This CDR3 reads CSARDPGRILTDTRYF. DNA for the CDR3: TGCAGTGCTAGAGACCCGGGACGGATACTTACAGATACGCGGTATTTT.

J is TRBJ2-4 and V is TRBV5-1; 13 nucleotides agree with TRBD2. The V gene's germline CDR1 is SGHRS and CDR2 YFSETQ. The ends lost 0 bases at V and 0 bases at J; junction bases unmatched: 9. The CDR3 loop spans 20 amino acids. The CDR3 region is CASSLAKTSGGPLAKNIQYF. The DNA of the CDR3 is TGCGCCAGCAGCTTGGCCAAGACTAGCGGGGGGCCCCTAGCCAAAAACATTCAGTACTTC.

The chain combines TRBV7-2 with TRBJ2-1; 12 bases are shared with TRBD2. Trimming removed 5 bases from V and 9 bases from J; junction bases left unmatched: 11. This CDR3 has 16 amino acids. Germline CDR1 and CDR2: SGHTA and FQGNSA. CDR3 residues: CASSPLAGGLWIEQFF. CDR3 in DNA: TGTGCCAGCAGCCCGCTAGCGGGGGGGCTATGGATTGAGCAGTTCTTC.